This is a list of T cell receptor beta chains from one sample in a study of control samples from healthy donors and cancer patients. Sequenced by immunoSEQ multiplex PCR; TCRdb stores in-frame clones only, minus some. The sample holds fewer than 85,000 clones, less than 95% seen once. The sequencing input was blood. Every receptor here comes from a woman aged 25 to 39 in good health. The CDR3 runs from the conserved cysteine through the conserved F or W. D genes are given only for firm matches. Some rows mark clone size as missing; the rest say once, few, many or name a class of expanded clone.

d_call | j_call | v_call | clone_size | cdr3_nt | cdr3_aa
. | TRBJ2-7 | TRBV4-1 | . | TGCGCCAGCAGCCAAGGTGGCCAGTCGAGCTCCTACGAGCAGTACTTC | CASSQGGQSSSYEQYF
. | TRBJ2-3 | TRBV4-1 | . | TGCGCCAGCAGCCAGCTAATGGACCCGTCCGGGCCAGATACGCAGTATTTT | CASSQLMDPSGPDTQYF
. | TRBJ1-2 | TRBV28 | . | TGTGCCAGCAGGCCGCCCGGGACAAGGTATGGCTACACCTTC | CASRPPGTRYGYTF
. | TRBJ1-2 | TRBV2 | . | TGTGCCAGCAGGACAGACTATGGCTACACCTTC | CASRTDYGYTF
TRBD1 | TRBJ1-3 | TRBV2 | . | TGTGCCAGCACCGGGGACAGGGACACTGGAAACACCATATATTTT | CASTGDRDTGNTIYF
. | TRBJ1-2 | TRBV6-1 | . | TGTGCCAGCAGTGAAGCGCTTCACAAAAGGGGTTTCGGTGGCTACACCTTC | CASSEALHKRGFGGYTF
. | TRBJ1-1 | TRBV7-9 | . | TGTGCCAGCAGCTTTGGTTGGGGGAACATGAACACTGAAGCTTTCTTT | CASSFGWGNMNTEAFF
. | TRBJ2-2 | TRBV5-6 | . | TGTGCCAGCAGCCCCTCCGGTAGGGAGCTGTTTTTT | CASSPSGRELFF
. | TRBJ1-6 | TRBV2 | . | TGTGCCAGCAGAGCAGGAAACAACAATTCACCCCTCCACTTT | CASRAGNNNSPLHF
TRBD2 | TRBJ2-1 | TRBV6-1 | . | TGTGCCAGCAGTGGACGGGGGACTAGCGGATACAATGAGCAGTTCTTC | CASSGRGTSGYNEQFF
. | TRBJ1-5 | TRBV2 | . | TGTGCCAGCAGGGAGCAGGGAAATAGCAATCAGCCCCAGCATTTT | CASREQGNSNQPQHF
. | TRBJ1-2 | TRBV12-3/TRBV12-4 | . | TGTGCCAGCAGTCGGGGGTATGGCTACACCTTC | CASSRGYGYTF
. | TRBJ1-2 | TRBV6-5 | . | TGTGCCGCTCGGACACGGGCCGTATCGAACTATGGCTACACCTTC | CAARTRAVSNYGYTF
. | TRBJ1-5 | TRBV4-1 | . | TGCGCCAGCAGCCACGGTGGCAATCAGCCCCAGCATTTT | CASSHGGNQPQHF
TRBD1 | TRBJ2-5 | TRBV5-1 | . | TGCGCCAGCAGCAAAGAACAGGGGGCGCAGGGGACCCAGTACTTC | CASSKEQGAQGTQYF
TRBD2 | TRBJ2-5 | TRBV4-2 | once | TGTGCCAGCAGCCAAGATCGGCTGACTAGCGGGGGGGAAGAGACCCAGTACTTC | CASSQDRLTSGGEETQYF
. | TRBJ1-2 | TRBV28 | . | TGTGCCAGCAGCGGAGGCTATGGCTACACCTTC | CASSGGYGYTF
. | TRBJ1-1 | TRBV5-1 | . | TGCGCCAGCAGCACAGGGACCGCGGGTACTGAAGCTTTCTTT | CASSTGTAGTEAFF
. | TRBJ2-3 | TRBV13 | . | TGTGCCAGCAGCTCCGGGGGCCGCGGGGGCCGTGCGGATACGCAGTATTTT | CASSSGGRGGRADTQYF
. | TRBJ2-1 | TRBV7-2 | . | TGTGCCAGCAGCTACTTACGGGGGGCCGCCTACAATGAGCAGTTCTTC | CASSYLRGAAYNEQFF
. | TRBJ2-5 | TRBV2 | . | TGTGCCAGCAGTGCCTTACAAGAGACCCAGTACTTC | CASSALQETQYF
TRBD1 | TRBJ1-4 | TRBV5-1 | . | TGCGCCAGCAGCCCGCAGCTGACGGGACAGGGATATGAAAAACTGTTTTTT | CASSPQLTGQGYEKLFF
. | TRBJ1-2 | TRBV18 | . | TGTGCCAGCTCCCAGGGTAGCCTGGATGGCTACACCTTC | CASSQGSLDGYTF
. | TRBJ2-1 | TRBV18 | once | TGTGCCAGCTCACCAGGCGCATCCAATGAGCAGTTCTTC | CASSPGASNEQFF
. | TRBJ1-6 | TRBV6-5 | . | TGTGCCAGCAGTTACGAGGGAGTGGGTTCACCCCTCCACTTT | CASSYEGVGSPLHF
. | TRBJ1-3 | TRBV28 | . | TGTGCCAGCAGTTTGGGGGGTCGGGGGATGTTTGGAAACACCATATATTTT | CASSLGGRGMFGNTIYF
TRBD1 | TRBJ2-1 | TRBV5-1 | . | TGCGCCAGCATCTACGGGACAGGGTTGTACAATGAGCAGTTCTTC | CASIYGTGLYNEQFF
. | TRBJ1-2 | TRBV18 | . | TGTGCCAGTTCAGTGGTTCATGGCTACACCTTC | CASSVVHGYTF
TRBD1 | TRBJ2-2 | TRBV2 | . | TGTGCCAGTTCCCAGGGGGACGCGAACACCGGGGAGCTGTTTTTT | CASSQGDANTGELFF
TRBD2 | TRBJ2-7 | TRBV7-9 | . | TGTGCCAGCATCCGGCCAGGCGGGGGGACCTACGAGCAGTACTTC | CASIRPGGGTYEQYF
TRBD1 | TRBJ1-3 | TRBV4-2 | . | TGTGCCAGCAGCCAGGAACAGGGGGCATCTGGAAACACCATATATTTT | CASSQEQGASGNTIYF
. | TRBJ1-6 | TRBV30 | . | TGTGCCTGGAGTGGCCGGCCGGGATCCTATAATTCACCCCTCCACTTT | CAWSGRPGSYNSPLHF
. | TRBJ2-1 | TRBV11-3 | . | TGTGCCAGCAGCTTCGTCCGCAGCGGACCTACCGACAATGAGCAGTTCTTC | CASSFVRSGPTDNEQFF
. | TRBJ1-1 | TRBV7-2 | . | TGTGCCAGCAGCTTAGGTCCAGGTGCCAGGGGGAACACTGAAGCTTTCTTT | CASSLGPGARGNTEAFF
TRBD2 | TRBJ2-1 | TRBV3-1/TRBV3-2 | . | TGTGCCAGCAGCCAAGGGACTAGCGGGTCCAGCTCCTACAATGAGCAGTTCTTC | CASSQGTSGSSSYNEQFF
TRBD2 | TRBJ2-2 | TRBV4-1 | . | TGCGCCAGCAGCCAAGGCCGGGGAGGGACCGGGGAGCTGTTTTTT | CASSQGRGGTGELFF
TRBD1 | TRBJ2-1 | TRBV5-4 | once | TGTGCCAGCAGCTGGGACAGGGCCACCTACAATGAGCAGTTCTTC | CASSWDRATYNEQFF
. | TRBJ1-2 | TRBV7-3 | . | TGTGCCAGCAGCGAGGGACACGCTAACTATGGCTACACCTTC | CASSEGHANYGYTF
TRBD2 | TRBJ2-1 | TRBV7-3 | . | TGTGCCAGCAGCCAGCGGGGGGCCTACAATGAGCAGTTCTTC | CASSQRGAYNEQFF
. | TRBJ1-5 | TRBV29-1 | once | TGCAGCGTTGAGTCGGGGGGTCAGCCCCAGCATTTT | CSVESGGQPQHF
. | TRBJ2-3 | TRBV12-3/TRBV12-4 | . | TGTGCCAGCAGTTTAAAAAACGCCGATACGCAGTATTTT | CASSLKNADTQYF
TRBD1 | TRBJ2-2 | TRBV6-4 | . | TGTGCCAGCAGTAAGGGGGCGACCACCGGGGAGCTGTTTTTT | CASSKGATTGELFF
. | TRBJ2-2 | TRBV19 | . | TGTGCCAGTAGTGGCTTTCCGTCGAACACCGGGGAGCTGTTTTTT | CASSGFPSNTGELFF
. | TRBJ1-1 | TRBV29-1 | . | TGCAGCGTTGAAGGTGGGGGCACTGAAGCTTTCTTT | CSVEGGGTEAFF
. | TRBJ2-7 | TRBV30 | once | TGTGCCTGGACAGATTCCTCCTACGAGCAGTACTTC | CAWTDSSYEQYF
. | TRBJ1-1 | TRBV11-3 | . | TGTGCCAGCAGCTCCCGGGCGCGGAACACTGAAGCTTTCTTT | CASSSRARNTEAFF
. | TRBJ1-4 | TRBV29-1 | . | TGCAGCGTTGATGCGACAGGCTCAGGGGAAAAACTGTTTTTT | CSVDATGSGEKLFF
. | TRBJ1-5 | TRBV19 | . | TGTGCCAGTAGTATAGGATCAGGGGCCTATCAGCCCCAGCATTTT | CASSIGSGAYQPQHF